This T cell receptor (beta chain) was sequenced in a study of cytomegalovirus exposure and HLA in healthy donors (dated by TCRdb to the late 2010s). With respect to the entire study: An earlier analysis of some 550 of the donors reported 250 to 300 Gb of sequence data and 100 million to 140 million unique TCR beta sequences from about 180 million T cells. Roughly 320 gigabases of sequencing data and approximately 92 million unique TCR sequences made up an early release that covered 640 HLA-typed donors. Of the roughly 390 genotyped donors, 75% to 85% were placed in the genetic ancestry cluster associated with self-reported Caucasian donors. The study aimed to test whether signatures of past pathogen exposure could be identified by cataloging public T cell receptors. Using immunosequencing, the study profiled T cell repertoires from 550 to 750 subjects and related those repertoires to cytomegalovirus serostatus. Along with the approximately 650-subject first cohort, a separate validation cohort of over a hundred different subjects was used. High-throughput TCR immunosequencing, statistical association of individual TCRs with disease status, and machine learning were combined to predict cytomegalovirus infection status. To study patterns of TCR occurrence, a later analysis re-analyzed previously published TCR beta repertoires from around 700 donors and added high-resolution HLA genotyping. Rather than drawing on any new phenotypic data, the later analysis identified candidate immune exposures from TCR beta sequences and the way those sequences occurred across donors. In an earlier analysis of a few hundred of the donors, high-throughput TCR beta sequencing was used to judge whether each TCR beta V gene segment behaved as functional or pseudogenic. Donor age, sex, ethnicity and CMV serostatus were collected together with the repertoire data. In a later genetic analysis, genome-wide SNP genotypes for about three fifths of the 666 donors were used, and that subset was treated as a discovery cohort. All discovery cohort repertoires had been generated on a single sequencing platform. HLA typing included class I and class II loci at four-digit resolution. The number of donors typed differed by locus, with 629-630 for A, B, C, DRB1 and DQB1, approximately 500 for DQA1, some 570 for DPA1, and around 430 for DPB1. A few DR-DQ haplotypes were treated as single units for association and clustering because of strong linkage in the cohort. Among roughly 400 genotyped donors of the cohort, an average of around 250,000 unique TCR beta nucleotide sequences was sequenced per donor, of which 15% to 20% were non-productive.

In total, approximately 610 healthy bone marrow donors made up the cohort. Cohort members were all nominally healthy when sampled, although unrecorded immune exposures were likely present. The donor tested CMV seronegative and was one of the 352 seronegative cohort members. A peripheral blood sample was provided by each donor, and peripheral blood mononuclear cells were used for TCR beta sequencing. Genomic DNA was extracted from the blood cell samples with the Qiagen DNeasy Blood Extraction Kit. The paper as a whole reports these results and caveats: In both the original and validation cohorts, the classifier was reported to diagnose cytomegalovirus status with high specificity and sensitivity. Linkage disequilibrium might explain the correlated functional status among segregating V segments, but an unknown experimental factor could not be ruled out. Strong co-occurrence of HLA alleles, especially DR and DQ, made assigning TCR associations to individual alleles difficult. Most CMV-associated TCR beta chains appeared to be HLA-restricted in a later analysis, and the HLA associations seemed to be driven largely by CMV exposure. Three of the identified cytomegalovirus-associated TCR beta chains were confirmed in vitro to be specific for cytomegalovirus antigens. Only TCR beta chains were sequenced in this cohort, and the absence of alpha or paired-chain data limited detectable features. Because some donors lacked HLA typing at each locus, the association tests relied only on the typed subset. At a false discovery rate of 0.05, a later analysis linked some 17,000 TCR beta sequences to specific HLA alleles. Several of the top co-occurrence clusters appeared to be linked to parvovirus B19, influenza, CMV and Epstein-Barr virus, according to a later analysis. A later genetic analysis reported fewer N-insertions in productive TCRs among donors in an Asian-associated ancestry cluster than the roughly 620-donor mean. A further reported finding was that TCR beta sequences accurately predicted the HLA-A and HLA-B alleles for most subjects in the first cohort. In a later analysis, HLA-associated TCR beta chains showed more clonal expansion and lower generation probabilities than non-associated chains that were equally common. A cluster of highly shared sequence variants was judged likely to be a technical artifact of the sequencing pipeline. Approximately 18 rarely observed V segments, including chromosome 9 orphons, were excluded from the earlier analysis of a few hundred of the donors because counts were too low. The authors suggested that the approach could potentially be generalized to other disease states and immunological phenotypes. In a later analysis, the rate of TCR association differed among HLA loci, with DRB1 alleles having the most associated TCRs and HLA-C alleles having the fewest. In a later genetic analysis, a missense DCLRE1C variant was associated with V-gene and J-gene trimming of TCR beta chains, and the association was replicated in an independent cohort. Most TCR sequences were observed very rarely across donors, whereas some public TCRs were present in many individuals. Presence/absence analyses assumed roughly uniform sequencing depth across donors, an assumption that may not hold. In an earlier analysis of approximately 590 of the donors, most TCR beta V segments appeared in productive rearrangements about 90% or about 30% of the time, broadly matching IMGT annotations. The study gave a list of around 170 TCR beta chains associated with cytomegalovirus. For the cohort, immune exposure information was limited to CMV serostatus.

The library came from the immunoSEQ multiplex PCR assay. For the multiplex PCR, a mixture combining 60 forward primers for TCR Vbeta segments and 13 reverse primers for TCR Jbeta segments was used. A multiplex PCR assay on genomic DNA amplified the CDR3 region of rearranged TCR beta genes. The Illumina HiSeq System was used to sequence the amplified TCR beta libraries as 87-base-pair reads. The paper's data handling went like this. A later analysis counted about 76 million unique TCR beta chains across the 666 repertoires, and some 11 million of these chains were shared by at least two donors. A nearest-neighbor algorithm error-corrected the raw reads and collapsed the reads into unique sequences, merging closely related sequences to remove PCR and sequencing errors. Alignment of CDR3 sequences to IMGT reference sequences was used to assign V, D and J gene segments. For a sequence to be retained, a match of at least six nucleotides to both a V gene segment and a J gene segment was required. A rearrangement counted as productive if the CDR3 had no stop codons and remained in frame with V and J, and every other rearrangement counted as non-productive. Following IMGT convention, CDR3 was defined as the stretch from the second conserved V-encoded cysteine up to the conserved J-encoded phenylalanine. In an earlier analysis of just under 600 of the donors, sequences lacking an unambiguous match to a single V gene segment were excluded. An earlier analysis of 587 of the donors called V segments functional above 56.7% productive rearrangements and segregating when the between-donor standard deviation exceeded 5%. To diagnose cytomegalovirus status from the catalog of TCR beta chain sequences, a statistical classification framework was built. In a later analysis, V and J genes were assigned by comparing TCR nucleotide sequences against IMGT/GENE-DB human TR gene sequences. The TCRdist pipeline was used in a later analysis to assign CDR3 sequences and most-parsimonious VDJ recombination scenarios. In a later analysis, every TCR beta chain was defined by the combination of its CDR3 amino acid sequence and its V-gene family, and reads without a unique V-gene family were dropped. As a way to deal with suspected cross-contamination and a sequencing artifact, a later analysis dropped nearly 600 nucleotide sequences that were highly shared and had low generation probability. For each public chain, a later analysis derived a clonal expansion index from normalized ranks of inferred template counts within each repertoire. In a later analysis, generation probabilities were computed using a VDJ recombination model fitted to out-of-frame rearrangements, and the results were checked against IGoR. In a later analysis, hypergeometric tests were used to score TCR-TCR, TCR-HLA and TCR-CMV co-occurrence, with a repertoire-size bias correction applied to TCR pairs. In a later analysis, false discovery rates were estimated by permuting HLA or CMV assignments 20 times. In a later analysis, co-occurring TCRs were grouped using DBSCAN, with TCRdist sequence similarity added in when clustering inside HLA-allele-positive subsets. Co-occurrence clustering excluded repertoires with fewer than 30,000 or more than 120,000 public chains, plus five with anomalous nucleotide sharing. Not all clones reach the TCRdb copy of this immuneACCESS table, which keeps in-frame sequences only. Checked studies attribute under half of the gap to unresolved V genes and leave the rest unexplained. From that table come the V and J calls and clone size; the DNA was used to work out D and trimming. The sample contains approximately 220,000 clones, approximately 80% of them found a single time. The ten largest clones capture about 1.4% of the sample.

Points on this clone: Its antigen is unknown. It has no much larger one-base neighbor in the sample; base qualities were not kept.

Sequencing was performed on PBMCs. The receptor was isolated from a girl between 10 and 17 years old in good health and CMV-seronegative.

The nucleotides are TGTGCCAGCAGCTCGTACACAGGGGGAAATCAGCCCCAGCATTTT. Its product reads: CASSSYTGGNQPQHF. The rearrangement combines TRBV7-8 with TRBJ1-5, and 8 bases in between align with TRBD1. Based on the germline V gene, the CDR1 and CDR2 sequences are SGHVS and FQNEAQ. Trimming leaves V shorter by 4 bases and J shorter by 4 bases, with the junction holding 6 bases beyond the gene matches. Including the terminal cysteine and phenylalanine, the CDR3 comprises 15 residues. The retained sequence is limited to the CDR3, 45 bases, with the frame set at the first base.